This TCR beta chain was profiled in a study of shared clonotypes between healthy human individuals. Several immunoSEQ plates held equal portions of the genomic DNA taken from each subset. Only in-frame clones appear in the TCRdb table, and some are missing; sequencing was by immunoSEQ multiplex PCR. The sample has around 2.5 million clones; 93% are singletons. Per germline, CDR1 SSHAT and CDR2 FNYEAQ (reference sequence). The CDR3 is 15 residues long. J gave up 2 bases and V 5 bases, and 5 bases lay outside the gene matches. The table lists this clone with a count of one. This clonotype originated in a man younger than 30 in good health. Some clones in this sample may be carry-over from other donors' samples. Sequenced input: naive CD4+ T cells from PBMCs. Subset noted: CD45RA+ positively selected. This chain uses TRBV7-7 with TRBJ2-1; the match to TRBD1 covers 8 bases. In DNA, the CDR3 is TGTGCCAGCAGCATAGACAGGGGAACCTACAATGAGCAGTTCTTC. Translated: CASSIDRGTYNEQFF.